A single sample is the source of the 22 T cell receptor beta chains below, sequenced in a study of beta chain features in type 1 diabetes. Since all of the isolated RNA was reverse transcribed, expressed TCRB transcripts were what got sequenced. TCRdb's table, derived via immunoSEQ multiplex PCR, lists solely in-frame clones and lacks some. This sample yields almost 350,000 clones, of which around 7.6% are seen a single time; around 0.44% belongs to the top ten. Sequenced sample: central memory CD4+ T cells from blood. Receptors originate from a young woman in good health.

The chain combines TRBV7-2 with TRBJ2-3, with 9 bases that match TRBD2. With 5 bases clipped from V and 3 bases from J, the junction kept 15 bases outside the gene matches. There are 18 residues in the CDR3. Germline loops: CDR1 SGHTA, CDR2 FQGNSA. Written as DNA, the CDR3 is TGTGCCAGCAGCCCATCAACCCGGACTAGCGAGTTTACAGATACGCAGTATTTT. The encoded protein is CASSPSTRTSEFTDTQYF.

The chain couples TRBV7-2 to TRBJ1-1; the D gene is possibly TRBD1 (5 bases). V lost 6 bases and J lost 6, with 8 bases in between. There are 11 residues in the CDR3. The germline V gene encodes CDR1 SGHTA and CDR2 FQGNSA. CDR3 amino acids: CASSQGPEAFF. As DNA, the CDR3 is TGTGCCAGCAGTCAGGGCCCTGAAGCTTTCTTT.

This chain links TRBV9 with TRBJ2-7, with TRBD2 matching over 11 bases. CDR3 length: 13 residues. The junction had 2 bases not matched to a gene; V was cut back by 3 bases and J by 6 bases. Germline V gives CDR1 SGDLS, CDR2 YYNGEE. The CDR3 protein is CASSGGLAGEQYF. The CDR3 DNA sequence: TGTGCCAGCAGCGGAGGACTAGCGGGCGAGCAGTACTTC.

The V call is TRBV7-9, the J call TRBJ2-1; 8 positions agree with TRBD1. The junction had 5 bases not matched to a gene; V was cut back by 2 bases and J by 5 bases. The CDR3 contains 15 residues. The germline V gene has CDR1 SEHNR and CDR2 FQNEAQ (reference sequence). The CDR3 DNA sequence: TGTGCCAGCAGCTTATCCCGGACAGGGAACAATGAGCAGTTCTTC. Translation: CASSLSRTGNNEQFF.

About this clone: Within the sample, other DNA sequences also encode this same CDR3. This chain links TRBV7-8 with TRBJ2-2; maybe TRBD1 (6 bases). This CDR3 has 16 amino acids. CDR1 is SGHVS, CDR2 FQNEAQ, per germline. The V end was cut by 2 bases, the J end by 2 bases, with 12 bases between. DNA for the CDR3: TGTGCCAGCAGCTTAAGGTCCGGGACAAACACCGGGGAGCTGTTTTTT. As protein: CASSLRSGTNTGELFF.

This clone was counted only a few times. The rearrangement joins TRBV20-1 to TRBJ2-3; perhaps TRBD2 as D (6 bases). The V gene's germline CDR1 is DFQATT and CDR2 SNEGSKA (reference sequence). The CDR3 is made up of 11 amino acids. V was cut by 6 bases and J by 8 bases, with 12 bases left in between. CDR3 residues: CSARGFSTQYF. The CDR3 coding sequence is TGCAGTGCGCGGGGTTTCAGTACGCAGTATTTT.

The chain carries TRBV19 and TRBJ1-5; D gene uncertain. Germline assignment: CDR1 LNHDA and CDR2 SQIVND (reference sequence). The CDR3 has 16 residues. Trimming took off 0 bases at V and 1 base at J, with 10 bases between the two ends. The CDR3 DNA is TGTGCCAGTAGTATAGATCGGGCCCGGAGCAATCAGCCCCAGCATTTT. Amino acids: CASSIDRARSNQPQHF.

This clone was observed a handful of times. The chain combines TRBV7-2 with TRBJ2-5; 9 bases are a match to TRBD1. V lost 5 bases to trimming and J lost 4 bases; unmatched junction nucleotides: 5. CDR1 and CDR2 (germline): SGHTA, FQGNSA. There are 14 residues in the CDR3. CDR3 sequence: CASSPGGQGETQYF. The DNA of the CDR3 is TGTGCCAGCAGCCCGGGGGGACAGGGAGAGACCCAGTACTTC. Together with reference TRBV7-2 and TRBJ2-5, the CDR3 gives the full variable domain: GAGVSQSPSNKVTEKGKDVELRCDPISGHTALYWYRQSLGQGLEFLIYFQGNSAPDKSGLPSDRFSAERTGGSVSTLTIQRTQQEDSAVYLCASSPGGQGETQYFGPGTRLLVL.

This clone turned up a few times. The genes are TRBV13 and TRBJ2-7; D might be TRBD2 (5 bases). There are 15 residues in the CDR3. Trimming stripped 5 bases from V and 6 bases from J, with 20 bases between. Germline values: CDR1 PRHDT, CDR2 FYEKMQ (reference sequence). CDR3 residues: CASSGGYRAVAEQYF. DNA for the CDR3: TGTGCCAGCAGCGGAGGATACCGGGCCGTAGCCGAGCAGTACTTC.

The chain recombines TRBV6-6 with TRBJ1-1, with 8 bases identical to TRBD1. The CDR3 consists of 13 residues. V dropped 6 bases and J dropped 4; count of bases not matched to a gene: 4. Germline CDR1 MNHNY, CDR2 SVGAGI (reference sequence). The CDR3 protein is CASRAGGFTEAFF. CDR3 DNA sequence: TGTGCCAGCAGAGCAGGGGGCTTCACTGAAGCTTTCTTT.

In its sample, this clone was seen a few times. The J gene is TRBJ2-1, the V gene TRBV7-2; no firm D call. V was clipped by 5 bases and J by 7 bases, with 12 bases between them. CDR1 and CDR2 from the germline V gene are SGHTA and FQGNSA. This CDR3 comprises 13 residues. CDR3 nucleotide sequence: TGTGCCAGCAGCAACCCGATGGTAAATGAGCAGTTCTTC. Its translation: CASSNPMVNEQFF.

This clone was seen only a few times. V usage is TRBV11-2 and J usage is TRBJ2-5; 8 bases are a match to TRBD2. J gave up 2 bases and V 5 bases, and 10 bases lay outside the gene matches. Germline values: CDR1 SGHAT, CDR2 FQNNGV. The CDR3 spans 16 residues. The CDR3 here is CASSRTSGGLQETQYF. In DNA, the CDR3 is TGTGCCAGCAGCCGCACTAGCGGAGGGCTACAAGAGACCCAGTACTTC.

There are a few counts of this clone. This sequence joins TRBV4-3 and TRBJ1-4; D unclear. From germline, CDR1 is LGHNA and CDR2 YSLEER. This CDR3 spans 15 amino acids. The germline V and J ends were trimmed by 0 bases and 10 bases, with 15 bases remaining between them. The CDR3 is CASSQDVGSSGKLFF. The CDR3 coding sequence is TGCGCCAGCAGCCAAGACGTTGGCAGCTCGGGAAAACTGTTTTTT.

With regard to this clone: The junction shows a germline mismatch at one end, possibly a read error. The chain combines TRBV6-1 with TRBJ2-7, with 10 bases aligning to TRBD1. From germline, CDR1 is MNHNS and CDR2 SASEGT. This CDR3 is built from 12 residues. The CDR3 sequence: CASSEAQRDRGF. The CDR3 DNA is TGTGCCAGCAGTGAAGCACAAAGGGACAGGGGTTTC.

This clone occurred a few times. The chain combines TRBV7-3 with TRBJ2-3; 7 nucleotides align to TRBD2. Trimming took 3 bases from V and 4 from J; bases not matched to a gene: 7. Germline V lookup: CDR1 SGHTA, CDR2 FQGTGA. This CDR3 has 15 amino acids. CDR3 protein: CASSFGTTGSDTQYF. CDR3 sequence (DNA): TGTGCCAGCAGCTTTGGGACTACCGGCTCAGATACGCAGTATTTT.

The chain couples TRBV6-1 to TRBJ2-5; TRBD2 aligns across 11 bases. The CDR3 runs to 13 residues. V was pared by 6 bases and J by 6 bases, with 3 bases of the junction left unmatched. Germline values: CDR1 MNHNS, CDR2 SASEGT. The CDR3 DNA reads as TGTGCCAGCAGGACTAGCGGGGATAAGACCCAGTACTTC. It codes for CASRTSGDKTQYF.

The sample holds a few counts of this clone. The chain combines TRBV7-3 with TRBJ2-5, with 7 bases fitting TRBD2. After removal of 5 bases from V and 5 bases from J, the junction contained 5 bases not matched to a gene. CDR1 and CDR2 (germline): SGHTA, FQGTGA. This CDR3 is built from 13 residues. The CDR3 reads CASSPTSLETQYF. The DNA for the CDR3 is TGTGCCAGCAGCCCGACTAGCTTGGAGACCCAGTACTTC.

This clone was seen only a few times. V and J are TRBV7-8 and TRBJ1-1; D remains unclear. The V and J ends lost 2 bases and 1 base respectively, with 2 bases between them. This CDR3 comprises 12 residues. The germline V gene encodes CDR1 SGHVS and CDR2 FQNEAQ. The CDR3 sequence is CASSLSNTEAFF. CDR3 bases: TGTGCCAGCAGCTTATCGAACACTGAAGCTTTCTTT.

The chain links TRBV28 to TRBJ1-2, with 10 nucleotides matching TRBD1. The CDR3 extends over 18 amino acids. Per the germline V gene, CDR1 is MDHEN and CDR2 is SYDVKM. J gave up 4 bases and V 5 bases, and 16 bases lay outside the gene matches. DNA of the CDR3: TGTGCCAGCAGTCCGATAGGCGGGACAGGGGTGGGAAGCTATGGCTACACCTTC. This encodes CASSPIGGTGVGSYGYTF.

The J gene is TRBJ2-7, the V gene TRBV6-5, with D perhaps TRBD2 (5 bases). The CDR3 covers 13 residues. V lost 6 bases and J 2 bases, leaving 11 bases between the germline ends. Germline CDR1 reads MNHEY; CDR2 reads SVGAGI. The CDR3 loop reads CASRRPGTYEQYF. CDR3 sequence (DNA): TGTGCCAGCAGACGACCGGGGACCTACGAGCAGTACTTC.

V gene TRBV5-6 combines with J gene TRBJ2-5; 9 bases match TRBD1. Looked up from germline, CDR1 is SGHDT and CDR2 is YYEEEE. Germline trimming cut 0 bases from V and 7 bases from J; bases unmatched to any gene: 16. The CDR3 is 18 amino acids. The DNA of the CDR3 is TGTGCCAGCAGCTTGGATTATTCCCGGACAGGGGCAATTGTGACCCAGTACTTC. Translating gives CASSLDYSRTGAIVTQYF.

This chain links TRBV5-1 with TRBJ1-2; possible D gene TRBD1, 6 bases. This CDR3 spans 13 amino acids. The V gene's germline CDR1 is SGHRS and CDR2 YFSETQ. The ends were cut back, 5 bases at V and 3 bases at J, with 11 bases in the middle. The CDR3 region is CASRADSYYGYTF. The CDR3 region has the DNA TGCGCCAGCAGGGCGGACAGCTACTATGGCTACACCTTC.